These 2 T cell receptor beta chains originate from one sample sequenced in a study of control samples from healthy donors and cancer patients. Clones were read by immunoSEQ multiplex PCR, and TCRdb kept only the in-frame ones, dropping some. The table lists 60,000 to 70,000 clones, 65% to 90% of them singletons. The sequenced sample consisted of blood. Source of these receptors: a man between 40 and 49 years old in good health.

The chain links TRBV9 to TRBJ2-3; tentatively, D is TRBD2 (7 bases). The ends were cut back, 2 bases at V and 4 bases at J, with 11 bases in the middle. This CDR3 is built from 14 residues. The V gene's germline CDR1 is SGDLS and CDR2 YYNGEE. CDR3 loop: CASSVGGAADTQYF. The CDR3 nucleotides are TGTGCCAGCAGCGTTGGGGGGGCGGCAGATACGCAGTATTTT.

The chain combines TRBV7-9 with TRBJ1-2; a possible D gene is TRBD1 (6 bases). The germline gives CDR1 SEHNR, CDR2 FQNEAQ (reference sequence). The CDR3 length is 15 residues. With 5 bases removed from V and 4 bases from J, the gap between germline ends came to 17 bases. The CDR3 sequence is CASSTEKGGSYGYTF. Written as DNA, the CDR3 is TGTGCCAGCAGCACCGAGAAGGGGGGAAGCTATGGCTACACCTTC.